The rows below give T cell receptor beta chains drawn from one sample of a study of cytomegalovirus exposure and HLA in healthy donors. TCRdb's table, derived via immunoSEQ multiplex PCR, lists solely in-frame clones and lacks some. The data hold 85,000 to 100,000 clones, with 77% observed a single time. Sequencing was done on a sample of PBMCs. These receptors were taken from a woman in her thirties or forties in good health and CMV-seronegative. Both conserved end residues are part of each CDR3. D genes are given only for firm matches. Clone size is not always given. Where it is, it says once, few, many or a class for expanded clones.

TRBV7-8	.	.	TRBJ1-1	CASSFPREGVNTEAFF	TGTGCCAGCAGCTTCCCAAGGGAGGGCGTGAACACTGAAGCTTTCTTT
TRBV9	.	.	TRBJ1-3	CASSPQGPGAGDTIYF	TGTGCCAGCAGCCCCCAGGGCCCTGGGGCGGGGGACACCATATATTTT
TRBV6-6	once	TRBD1	TRBJ1-2	CASSYCRTGECGYTF	TGTGCCAGCAGTTACTGTCGGACAGGGGAATGTGGCTACACCTTC
TRBV15	.	.	TRBJ2-1	CATSRDSQDNNEQFF	TGTGCCACCAGCAGAGATAGTCAGGATAACAATGAGCAGTTCTTC
TRBV5-4	few	TRBD2	TRBJ2-3	CASTSGGITSTDTQYF	TGTGCCAGCACCTCCGGGGGGATAACTAGCACAGATACGCAGTATTTT
TRBV5-4	few	.	TRBJ2-3	CASSTSAGRRTDTQYF	TGTGCCAGCAGCACCTCGGCGGGGAGGCGAACAGATACGCAGTATTTT
TRBV30	.	.	TRBJ2-7	CAWSATAESEQYF	TGTGCCTGGAGCGCCACGGCGGAGTCCGAGCAGTACTTC
TRBV19	.	TRBD1	TRBJ1-5	CASSPQGVSNQPQHF	TGTGCCAGTAGTCCACAGGGGGTCAGCAATCAGCCCCAGCATTTT
TRBV28	.	.	TRBJ1-3	CASSTTGVGNTIYF	TGTGCCAGCAGTACGACAGGAGTTGGAAACACCATATATTTT
TRBV13	.	.	TRBJ1-2	CASSLDPSYGYTF	TGTGCCAGCAGCCTAGACCCGAGCTATGGCTACACCTTC
TRBV27	.	.	TRBJ1-1	CASSPHSLNTEAFF	TGTGCCAGCAGTCCCCACAGTTTGAACACTGAAGCTTTCTTT
TRBV6-1	few	.	TRBJ1-1	CASTFTGSHTEAFF	TGTGCCAGCACCTTTACAGGGTCTCACACTGAAGCTTTCTTT
TRBV7-2	.	TRBD2	TRBJ2-7	CASSLKRGGEQYF	TGTGCCAGCAGCTTAAAGCGGGGAGGCGAGCAGTACTTC
TRBV4-1	.	.	TRBJ2-2	CASSQVASVDTGELFF	TGCGCCAGCAGCCAGGTGGCCAGCGTCGACACCGGGGAGCTGTTTTTT
TRBV30	.	TRBD2	TRBJ2-6	CAWIPRLAGANVLTF	TGTGCCTGGATTCCGAGACTAGCGGGTGCCAACGTCCTGACTTTC
TRBV30	.	.	TRBJ1-1	CASARKPNTEAFF	TGTGCCAGCGCCCGCAAGCCAAACACTGAAGCTTTCTTT
TRBV5-5	.	.	TRBJ1-4	CASSLSVMGGRNEKLFF	TGTGCCAGCAGCTTGTCAGTGATGGGGGGACGCAATGAAAAACTGTTTTTT
TRBV6-5	.	.	TRBJ2-7	CASSYSRQMLGNEQYF	TGTGCCAGCAGTTACTCGAGACAGATGCTGGGCAACGAGCAGTACTTC
TRBV7-9	.	TRBD1	TRBJ2-5	CASSLPLTGGREETQYF	TGTGCCAGCAGCTTACCCTTGACAGGGGGCAGGGAAGAGACCCAGTACTTC
TRBV15	.	TRBD1	TRBJ1-2	CATSRPDRVGTKPYGYTF	TGTGCCACCAGCAGACCGGACAGGGTCGGCACAAAACCCTATGGCTACACCTTC
TRBV4-3	few	TRBD1	TRBJ2-7	CASSQGTGTGEQYF	TGCGCCAGCAGCCAAGGGACAGGGACCGGCGAGCAGTACTTC
TRBV29-1	few	.	TRBJ1-1	CSVEGEGNTEAFF	TGCAGCGTTGAAGGCGAGGGTAACACTGAAGCTTTCTTT
TRBV19	.	.	TRBJ1-1	CASSPPTLNTEAFF	TGTGCCAGTAGCCCACCGACACTGAACACTGAAGCTTTCTTT
TRBV29-1	.	TRBD1	TRBJ1-1	CSVNRGRTEAFF	TGCAGCGTTAACAGGGGGCGAACTGAAGCTTTCTTT
TRBV2	.	TRBD1	TRBJ2-2	CASSPDRVPTGELFF	TGTGCCAGCAGCCCGGACAGGGTACCCACCGGGGAGCTGTTTTTT
TRBV7-2	.	TRBD2	TRBJ2-5	CASTPGGVETQYF	TGTGCCAGCACCCCGGGGGGGGTCGAGACCCAGTACTTC
TRBV19	few	TRBD1	TRBJ2-3	CASMDRGRFTDTQYF	TGTGCCAGTATGGACAGGGGCCGTTTCACAGATACGCAGTATTTT
TRBV9	.	TRBD2	TRBJ2-3	CASSAQRGQTTDTQYF	TGTGCCAGCAGCGCCCAGCGGGGCCAAACCACAGATACGCAGTATTTT
TRBV30	.	TRBD1	TRBJ1-6	CAWSTTGATFNSPLHF	TGTGCCTGGAGCACAACAGGGGCCACCTTTAATTCACCCCTCCACTTT
TRBV7-9	.	.	TRBJ2-7	CASSPHVRVPYEQYF	TGTGCCAGCAGCCCACACGTCAGGGTTCCCTACGAGCAGTACTTC
TRBV5-1	.	.	TRBJ2-6	CASSSMGYRGTSGANVLTF	TGCGCCAGCAGCTCGATGGGATATAGGGGCACCTCTGGGGCCAACGTCCTGACTTTC
TRBV7-9	.	.	TRBJ2-7	CASSSRGGENLYEQYF	TGTGCCAGCAGCTCCCGGGGTGGCGAGAACCTTTACGAGCAGTACTTC
TRBV13	.	.	TRBJ2-3	CASSLGTFRDTYTDTQYF	TGTGCCAGCAGCTTGGGTACCTTCCGGGACACCTACACAGATACGCAGTATTTT
TRBV2	.	.	TRBJ2-5	CASSVGAGETQYF	TGTGCCAGCAGTGTGGGGGCCGGGGAGACCCAGTACTTC
TRBV6-1	.	.	TRBJ1-2	CASSEVPGNYGYTF	TGTGCCAGCAGTGAAGTCCCAGGGAACTATGGCTACACCTTC
TRBV10-3	few	TRBD2	TRBJ2-3	CAISGQTSGGADTQYF	TGTGCCATCAGTGGTCAGACTAGCGGGGGGGCAGATACGCAGTATTTT
TRBV4-3	few	TRBD1	TRBJ1-2	CASSQGGGQGTGYTF	TGCGCCAGCAGCCAAGGAGGGGGACAGGGGACCGGCTACACCTTC
TRBV7-3	.	.	TRBJ2-3	CASSLGTSLQYF	TGTGCCAGCAGCTTAGGGACTTCTCTACAGTATTTT
TRBV23-1	.	TRBD1	TRBJ1-5	CASSAGTGTGGVQPQHF	TGCGCCAGCAGTGCCGGGACAGGGACTGGCGGGGTTCAGCCCCAGCATTTT
TRBV4-1	.	.	TRBJ2-2	CASSQLPDSSSGELFF	TGCGCCAGCAGCCAACTCCCGGACAGTTCGTCCGGGGAGCTGTTTTTT
TRBV2	few	.	TRBJ2-7	CASSDVDGSWGVEQYF	TGTGCCAGCAGTGACGTGGATGGGAGTTGGGGGGTCGAGCAGTACTTC
TRBV2	once	TRBD1	TRBJ1-2	CASSTTGGAYQNGYTF	TGTGCCAGCAGCACGACAGGGGGCGCTTATCAGAATGGCTACACCTTC
TRBV7-9	.	TRBD2	TRBJ2-7	CASSKSGGGARYEQYF	TGTGCCAGCAGCAAGTCCGGCGGGGGGGCAAGGTACGAGCAGTACTTC
TRBV2	.	TRBD1	TRBJ2-7	CASSPRQGSYEQYF	TGTGCCAGCAGTCCTAGACAGGGCTCCTACGAGCAGTACTTC
TRBV7-9	.	TRBD1	TRBJ1-5	CASSSQGAVQPQHF	TGTGCCAGCAGCAGCCAGGGGGCTGTACAGCCCCAGCATTTT
TRBV6-4	.	.	TRBJ1-6	CASSEGEGSPLHF	TGTGCCAGCAGTGAAGGGGAGGGTTCACCCCTCCACTTT
TRBV28	few	.	TRBJ2-3	CASSSPRGGEKDTQYF	TGTGCCAGCAGTTCTCCTCGTGGCGGGGAAAAAGATACGCAGTATTTT
TRBV7-9	.	.	TRBJ2-5	CASSLGQTQYF	TGTGCCAGCAGCTTAGGGCAGACCCAGTACTTC
TRBV4-3	.	.	TRBJ1-2	CASSQVVDQGMEGYTF	TGCGCCAGCAGCCAAGTGGTTGACCAGGGGATGGAGGGCTACACCTTC
TRBV10-3	.	TRBD1	TRBJ2-7	CAISASDRGYEQYF	TGTGCCATCAGTGCCTCGGACAGGGGTTACGAGCAGTACTTC
TRBV18	once	.	TRBJ1-1	CASSPSLTGTKNTEAFF	TGTGCCAGCTCACCATCACTCACCGGGACAAAGAACACTGAAGCTTTCTTT